The clone carrying this TCR beta chain showed up many times. Its antigen is unknown. This record belongs to a study of regulatory T cells in long-lasting Graves disease. Study observations and caveats: Shared public clonotypes totalled roughly 2,500 in persistent patients, compared with about 930 in new patients. Lower TCR diversity was seen in persistent Graves' patients than in newly diagnosed ones. Gene preferences differed: TRBV28, TRBJ1-2, TRBJ2-5 in persistent cases.

Time point indicated: persistent/refractory GD, antithyroid drugs over 5 years with positive TRAb. The TCR library was prepared using RNA isolated from PBMCs. Germline V gives CDR1 GTSNPN, CDR2 SVGIG (reference sequence). CDR3 size: 11 residues. V lost 2 bases and J lost 8, with 6 bases in between. For TCR beta, libraries came from iRepertoire HTBI primers and Arm-PCR of CDR3 regions. TCRdb reanalysed the multiplex PCR reads using MiXCR and keeps one entry per CDR3 protein. The data show roughly 300,000 distinct CDR3 sequences, about 20% seen once. V is TRBV30 and J is TRBJ1-4; unclear D gene. Source: peripheral blood mononuclear cells (PBMCs), taken when the disease was refractory, from a patient treated with antithyroid drugs. The source is a female donor with Graves disease. The DNA for the CDR3 is TGTGCCTGGAGTTTATTAGAAAAACTGTTTTTT. Residues: CAWSLLEKLFF.